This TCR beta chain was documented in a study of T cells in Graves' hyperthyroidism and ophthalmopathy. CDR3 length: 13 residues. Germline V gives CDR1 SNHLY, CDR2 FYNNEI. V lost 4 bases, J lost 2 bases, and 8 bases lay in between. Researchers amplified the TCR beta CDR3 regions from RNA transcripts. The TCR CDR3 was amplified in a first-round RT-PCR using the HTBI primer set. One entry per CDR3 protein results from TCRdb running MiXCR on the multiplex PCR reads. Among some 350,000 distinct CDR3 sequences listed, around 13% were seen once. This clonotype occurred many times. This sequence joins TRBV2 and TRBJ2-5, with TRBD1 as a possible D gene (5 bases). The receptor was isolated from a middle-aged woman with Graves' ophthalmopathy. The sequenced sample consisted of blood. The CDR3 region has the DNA TGTGCCAGCAGTGGGGGCGTACAAGAGACCCAGTACTTC. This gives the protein CASSGGVQETQYF.